This T cell receptor (beta chain) derives from a study of molecular identifiers for immune sequencing clone quantification. TCRdb called the PCR reads again in MiXCR, with one record for every CDR3 protein. The sample shows roughly 630,000 distinct CDR3 sequences, 25% of them seen only once. This clonotype appeared many times. Trimming shortened V by 0 bases and J by 2 bases, and 11 bases separated the two germline ends. From germline, CDR1 is DFQATT and CDR2 SNEGSKA (reference sequence). There are 14 residues in the CDR3. This chain joins TRBV20-1 and TRBJ2-7; D is unresolved. This clonotype originated in a human donor in good health. Some libraries in this study had Jurkat cell RNA spiked in. Sequenced: naive CD8+ T cells from blood, with Jurkat cell RNA spiked in. As to subset: FACS-sorted CD8+CD4-CCR7+CD45RA+ naive T cells. The CDR3 sequence: CSARDLSTTYEQYF. The CDR3 DNA is TGCAGTGCTAGAGATCTAAGTACTACCTACGAGCAGTACTTC.